The entry that follows covers one T cell receptor (beta chain) sequence. The data stem from a study of T cell responses to AZD1222 COVID-19 vaccine. This CDR3 has 13 residues. The V and J ends lost 6 bases and 4 bases respectively, with 10 bases between them. The germline gives CDR1 KGHSH, CDR2 LQKENI. Produced via immunoSEQ multiplex PCR; TCRdb's table is partial and in-frame only. The sample records 65,000 to 100,000 clones, 88% being singletons. The chain joins TRBV18 to TRBJ2-1; D is perhaps TRBD2 (5 bases). The sequenced sample was peripheral blood, obtained 28 days after the second AZD1222 dose. The clonotype was recovered from an adult who received the AZD1222 COVID-19 vaccine. The CDR3 nucleotides are TGTGCCAGCTCGGCAACGGGGTACAATGAGCAGTTCTTC. Its translation is CASSATGYNEQFF.